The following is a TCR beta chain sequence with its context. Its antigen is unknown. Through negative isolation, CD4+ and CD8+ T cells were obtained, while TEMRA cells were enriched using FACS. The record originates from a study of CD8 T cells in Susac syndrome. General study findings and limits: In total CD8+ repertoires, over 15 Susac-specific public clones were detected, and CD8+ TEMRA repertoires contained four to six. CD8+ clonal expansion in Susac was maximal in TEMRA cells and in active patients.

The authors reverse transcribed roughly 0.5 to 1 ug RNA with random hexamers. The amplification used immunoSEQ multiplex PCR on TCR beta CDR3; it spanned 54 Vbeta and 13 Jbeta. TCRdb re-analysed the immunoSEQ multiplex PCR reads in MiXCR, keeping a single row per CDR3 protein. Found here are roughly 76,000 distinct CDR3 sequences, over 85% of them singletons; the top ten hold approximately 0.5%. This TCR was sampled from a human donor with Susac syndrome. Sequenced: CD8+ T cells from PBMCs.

CDR3 nucleotide sequence: TGTGCCAGCAGCTTAGGACAGGGTGAATCCGGGGAGCTGTTTTTT. Translation gives CASSLGQGESGELFF. V and J are TRBV7-9 and TRBJ2-2; 7 positions match TRBD1. CDR3 length: 15 residues. Per germline, CDR1 SEHNR and CDR2 FQNEAQ (reference sequence). Germline trimming cut 1 base from V and 6 bases from J; bases unmatched to any gene: 5.